The TCR beta chain described here comes from a study of blood T cells in healthy people across ages. Study in general: When template switching was applied, about one barcoded beta molecule was captured per two T cells.

Overall study findings and caveats: Correlation between TCR beta diversity and naive T cell percentage was strong.

Germline V gene lookup returns CDR1 ENHRY and CDR2 SYGVKD. The CDR3 has 15 residues. The germline V and J ends were trimmed by 1 base and 3 bases, with 11 bases remaining between them. The second PCR ran roughly 7 to 12 cycles with a sample-barcoded 5' primer and J-beta primers. TCRdb processed the 5' RACE reads anew with MiXCR; each CDR3 protein has one entry. The sample yields almost 1 million distinct CDR3 sequences, roughly 50% seen once. This clonotype was detected a few times. What it binds is not known. The TCR comes from an older woman in good health. Sequenced sample: blood. The J gene is TRBJ2-3, the V gene TRBV10-3; D gene ambiguous. The CDR3, as DNA: TGTGCCATCAGTGAGTTTGAACTTTCGACAGATACGCAGTATTTT. Its translation: CAISEFELSTDTQYF.